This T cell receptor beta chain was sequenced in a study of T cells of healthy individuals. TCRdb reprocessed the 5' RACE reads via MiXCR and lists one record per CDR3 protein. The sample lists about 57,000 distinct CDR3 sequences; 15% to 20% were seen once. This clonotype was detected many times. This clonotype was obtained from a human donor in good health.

The CDR3 sequence: CASSPGQENQPQHF. The CDR3, as DNA: TGCGCCAGCAGCCCCGGACAGGAAAATCAGCCCCAGCATTTT. The V call is TRBV5-1, the J call TRBJ1-5, with 7 bases lining up with TRBD1. CDR1 and CDR2 (germline): SGHRS, YFSETQ. The V segment lost 4 bases and the J segment 4 bases; nucleotides outside the gene matches: 5. CDR3 length: 14 residues.